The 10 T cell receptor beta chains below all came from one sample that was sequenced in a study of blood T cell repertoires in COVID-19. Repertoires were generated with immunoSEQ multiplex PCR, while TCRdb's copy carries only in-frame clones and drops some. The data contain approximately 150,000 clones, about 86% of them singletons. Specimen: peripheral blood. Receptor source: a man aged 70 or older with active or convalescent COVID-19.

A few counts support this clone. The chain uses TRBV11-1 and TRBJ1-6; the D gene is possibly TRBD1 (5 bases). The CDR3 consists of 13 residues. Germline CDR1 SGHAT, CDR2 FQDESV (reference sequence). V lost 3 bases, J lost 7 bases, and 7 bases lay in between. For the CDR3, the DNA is TGTGCCAGCAGCTTGCGGGGCAATTCACCCCTCCACTTT. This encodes CASSLRGNSPLHF.

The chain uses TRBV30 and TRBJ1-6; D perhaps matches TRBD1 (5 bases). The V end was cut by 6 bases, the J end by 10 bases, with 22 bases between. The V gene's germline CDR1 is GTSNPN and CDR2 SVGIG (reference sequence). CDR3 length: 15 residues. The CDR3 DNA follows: TGTGCCTGCCTCCGACTGGGGAGGGGAGGATCACCCCTCCACTTT. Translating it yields CACLRLGRGGSPLHF. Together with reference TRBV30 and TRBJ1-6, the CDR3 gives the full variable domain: SQTIHQWPATLVQPVGSPLSLECTVEGTSNPNLYWYRQAAGRGLQLLFYSVGIGQISSEVPQNLSASRPQDRQFILSSKKLLLSDSGFYLCACLRLGRGGSPLHFGNGTRLTVT.

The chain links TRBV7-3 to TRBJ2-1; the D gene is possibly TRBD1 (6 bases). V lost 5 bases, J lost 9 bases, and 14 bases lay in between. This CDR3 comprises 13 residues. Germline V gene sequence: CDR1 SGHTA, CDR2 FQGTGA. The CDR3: CASSPGGHGEQFF. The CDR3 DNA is TGTGCCAGCAGCCCTGGGGGACACGGTGAGCAGTTCTTC. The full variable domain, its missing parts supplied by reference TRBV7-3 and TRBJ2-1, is GAGVSQTPSNKVTEKGKYVELRCDPISGHTALYWYRQSLGQGPEFLIYFQGTGAADDSGLPNDRFFAVRPEGSVSTLKIQRTERGDSAVYLCASSPGGHGEQFFGPGTRLTVL.

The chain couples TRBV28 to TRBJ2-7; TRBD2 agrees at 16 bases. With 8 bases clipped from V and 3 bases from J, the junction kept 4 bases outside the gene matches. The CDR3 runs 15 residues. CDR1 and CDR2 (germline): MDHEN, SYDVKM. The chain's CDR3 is CASQGLAGGSYEQYF. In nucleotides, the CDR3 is TGTGCCAGCCAGGGACTAGCGGGAGGGAGCTACGAGCAGTACTTC.

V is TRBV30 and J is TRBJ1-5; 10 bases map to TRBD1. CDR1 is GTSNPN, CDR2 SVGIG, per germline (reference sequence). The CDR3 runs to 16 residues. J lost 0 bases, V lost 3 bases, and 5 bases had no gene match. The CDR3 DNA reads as TGTGCCTGGAGGGACAGGGGGGGTTATAGCAATCAGCCCCAGCATTTT. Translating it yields CAWRDRGGYSNQPQHF.

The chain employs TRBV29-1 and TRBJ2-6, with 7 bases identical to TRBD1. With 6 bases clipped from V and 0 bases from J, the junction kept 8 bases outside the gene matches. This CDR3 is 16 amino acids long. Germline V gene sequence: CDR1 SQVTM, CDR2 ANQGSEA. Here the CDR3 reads CSVQPTGRSGANVLTF. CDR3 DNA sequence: TGCAGCGTCCAACCGACAGGGCGCTCTGGGGCCAACGTCCTGACTTTC.

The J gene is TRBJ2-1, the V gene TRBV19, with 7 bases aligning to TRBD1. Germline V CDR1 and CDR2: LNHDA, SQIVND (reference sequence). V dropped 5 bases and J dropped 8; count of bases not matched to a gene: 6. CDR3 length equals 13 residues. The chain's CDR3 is CASSFPTGHEQFF. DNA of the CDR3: TGTGCCAGTAGTTTCCCGACAGGGCATGAGCAGTTCTTC.

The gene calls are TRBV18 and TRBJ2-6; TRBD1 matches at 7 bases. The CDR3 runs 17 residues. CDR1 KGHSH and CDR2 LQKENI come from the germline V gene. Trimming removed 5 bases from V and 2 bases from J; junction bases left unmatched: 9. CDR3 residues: CASSIQGNVPGANVLTF. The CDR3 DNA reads TGTGCCAGCTCAATACAGGGGAACGTACCTGGGGCCAACGTCCTGACTTTC.

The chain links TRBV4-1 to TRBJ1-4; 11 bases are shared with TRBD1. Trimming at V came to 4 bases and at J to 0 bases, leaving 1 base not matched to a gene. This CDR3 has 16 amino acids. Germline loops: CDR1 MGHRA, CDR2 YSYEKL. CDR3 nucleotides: TGCGCCAGCAGCCCGGGACAGGGGGCAACTAATGAAAAACTGTTTTTT. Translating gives CASSPGQGATNEKLFF.

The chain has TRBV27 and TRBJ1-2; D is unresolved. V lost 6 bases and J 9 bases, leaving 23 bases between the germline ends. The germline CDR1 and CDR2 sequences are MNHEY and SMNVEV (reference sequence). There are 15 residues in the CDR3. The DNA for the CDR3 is TGTGCCAGCAGGGAATTCGGTTCTGGCAGGAAGAGCTACACCTTC. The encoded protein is CASREFGSGRKSYTF.